This TCR beta chain was identified during a study of blood T cell repertoires in COVID-19. Authors' analysis steps: For nucleated cells, counts were estimated from reference gene primer amplification. The data were produced by immunoSEQ multiplex PCR, yet TCRdb's version contains in-frame clones alone and is incomplete. V and J calls plus clone size are reproduced from that table; the DNA served to infer D and trimming. The sample consists of roughly 160,000 clones, approximately 86% of them appearing once. This CDR3 region has 15 residues. Per the germline V gene, CDR1 is SGDLS and CDR2 is YYNGEE. The V end lost 0 bases, the J end lost 0 bases, and 7 bases lay between the germline ends.

The chain links TRBV9 to TRBJ2-1; D not certain. This receptor was identified in a man aged 60 to 69 with acute or convalescent COVID-19. The sequenced sample was peripheral blood. The CDR3 loop reads CASSVDPSSYNEQFF. CDR3 bases: TGTGCCAGCAGCGTAGATCCGAGCTCCTACAATGAGCAGTTCTTC.